This TCR beta chain was sequenced during a study of blood T cell repertoires in COVID-19. Study-wide context: Material from acute and convalescent COVID-19 was sourced from the United States, Italy and Spain. T cells, B-cell-depleted T cells, or PBMCs provided the cDNA or gDNA that served as material.

CDR3 size: 15 residues. CDR1 is SGHRS and CDR2 is YFSETQ in the germline V gene. V was clipped by 4 bases and J by 0 bases, with 12 bases between them. Per the original data handling: The authors estimated nucleated cell counts from reference gene primer amplification. Assay used: immunoSEQ multiplex PCR; TCRdb lists only in-frame clones, some missing. Clonal size and the V and J genes are those of that table, whereas D and trimming came from the DNA. This table has about 480,000 clones, around 87% appearing once. Two negative PCRs, clearance, or symptom resolution characterized the recovered Cohort 3 donors.

This receptor was taken from a woman between 40 and 55 years old who had recovered from COVID-19. The sequenced sample consisted of PBMCs or T cells enriched from blood (not recorded which). The J gene is TRBJ2-3, the V gene TRBV5-1, with D perhaps matching TRBD2 (6 bases). The CDR3: CASSGLPLSTDTQYF. CDR3 coding DNA: TGCGCCAGCAGCGGACTACCCCTTAGCACAGATACGCAGTATTTT.